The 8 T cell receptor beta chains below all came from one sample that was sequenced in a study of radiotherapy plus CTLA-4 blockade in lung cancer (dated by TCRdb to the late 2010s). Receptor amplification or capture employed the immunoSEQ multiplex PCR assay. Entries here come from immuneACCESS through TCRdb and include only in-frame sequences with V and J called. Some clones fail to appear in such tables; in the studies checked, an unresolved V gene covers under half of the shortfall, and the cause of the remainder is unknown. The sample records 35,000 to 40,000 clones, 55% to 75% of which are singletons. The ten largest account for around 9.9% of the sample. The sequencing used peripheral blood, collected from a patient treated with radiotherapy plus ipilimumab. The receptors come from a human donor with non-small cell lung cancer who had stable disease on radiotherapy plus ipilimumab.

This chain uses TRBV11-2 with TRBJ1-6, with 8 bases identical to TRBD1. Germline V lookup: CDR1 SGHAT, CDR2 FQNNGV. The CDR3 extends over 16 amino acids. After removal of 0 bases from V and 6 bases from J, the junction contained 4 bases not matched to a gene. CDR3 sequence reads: CASSLDLDRANSPLHF. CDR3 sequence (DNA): TGTGCCAGCAGCTTAGATTTGGACAGGGCTAATTCACCCCTCCACTTT.

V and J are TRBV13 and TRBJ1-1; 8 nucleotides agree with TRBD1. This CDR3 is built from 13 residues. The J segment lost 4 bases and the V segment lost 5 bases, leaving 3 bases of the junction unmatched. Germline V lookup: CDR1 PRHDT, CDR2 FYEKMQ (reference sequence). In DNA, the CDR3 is TGTGCCAGCAGCCATACAGGGGGCACTGAAGCTTTCTTT. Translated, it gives CASSHTGGTEAFF.

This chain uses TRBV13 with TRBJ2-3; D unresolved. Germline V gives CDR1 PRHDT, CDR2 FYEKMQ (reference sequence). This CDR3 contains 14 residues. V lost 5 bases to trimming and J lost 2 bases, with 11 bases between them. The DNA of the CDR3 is TGTGCCAGCAGCCCGGGTTTGAACACAGATACGCAGTATTTT. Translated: CASSPGLNTDTQYF.

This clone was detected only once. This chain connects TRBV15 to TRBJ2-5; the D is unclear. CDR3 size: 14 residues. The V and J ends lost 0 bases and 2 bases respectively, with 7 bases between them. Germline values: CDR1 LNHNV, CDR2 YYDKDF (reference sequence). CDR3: CATSRDLEQETQYF. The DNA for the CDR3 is TGTGCCACCAGCAGAGATCTGGAGCAAGAGACCCAGTACTTC. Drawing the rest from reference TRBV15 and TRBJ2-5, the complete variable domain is DAMVIQNPRYQVTQFGKPVTLSCSQTLNHNVMYWYQQKSSQAPKLLFHYYDKDFNNEADTPDNFQSRRPNTSFCFLDIRSPGLGDTAMYLCATSRDLEQETQYFGPGTRLLVL.

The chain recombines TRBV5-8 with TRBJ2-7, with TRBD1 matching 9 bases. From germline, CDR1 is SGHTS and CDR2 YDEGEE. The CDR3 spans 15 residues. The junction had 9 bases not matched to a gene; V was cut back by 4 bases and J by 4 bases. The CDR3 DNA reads TGTGCCAGCAGCCTCGGGACAGGGATTGGGTACGAGCAGTACTTC. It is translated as CASSLGTGIGYEQYF.

The CDR3 here is CASSRRGGAGNTIYF. The CDR3 nucleotides read TGTGCCAGCAGCCGCAGAGGGGGCGCTGGAAACACCATATATTTT. The chain carries TRBV9 and TRBJ1-3; 7 nucleotides agree with TRBD1. J was trimmed by 2 bases and V by 4 bases; bases with no gene match: 6. Per germline, CDR1 SGDLS and CDR2 YYNGEE. The CDR3 runs 15 residues.

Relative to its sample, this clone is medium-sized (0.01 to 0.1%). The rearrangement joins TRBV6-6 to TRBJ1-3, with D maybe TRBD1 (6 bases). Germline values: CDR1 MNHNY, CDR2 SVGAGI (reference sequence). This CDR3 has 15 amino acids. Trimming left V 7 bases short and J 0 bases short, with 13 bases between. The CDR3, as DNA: TGTGCCAGCAATGGACGGGACACCTCTGGAAACACCATATATTTT. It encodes CASNGRDTSGNTIYF.

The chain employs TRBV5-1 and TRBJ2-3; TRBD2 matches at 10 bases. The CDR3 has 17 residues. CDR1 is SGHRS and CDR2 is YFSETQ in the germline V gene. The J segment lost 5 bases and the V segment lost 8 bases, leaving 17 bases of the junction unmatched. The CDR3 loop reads CASGGPSGGSRVDTQYF. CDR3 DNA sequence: TGCGCCAGTGGGGGCCCTAGCGGGGGATCGAGGGTAGATACGCAGTATTTT.